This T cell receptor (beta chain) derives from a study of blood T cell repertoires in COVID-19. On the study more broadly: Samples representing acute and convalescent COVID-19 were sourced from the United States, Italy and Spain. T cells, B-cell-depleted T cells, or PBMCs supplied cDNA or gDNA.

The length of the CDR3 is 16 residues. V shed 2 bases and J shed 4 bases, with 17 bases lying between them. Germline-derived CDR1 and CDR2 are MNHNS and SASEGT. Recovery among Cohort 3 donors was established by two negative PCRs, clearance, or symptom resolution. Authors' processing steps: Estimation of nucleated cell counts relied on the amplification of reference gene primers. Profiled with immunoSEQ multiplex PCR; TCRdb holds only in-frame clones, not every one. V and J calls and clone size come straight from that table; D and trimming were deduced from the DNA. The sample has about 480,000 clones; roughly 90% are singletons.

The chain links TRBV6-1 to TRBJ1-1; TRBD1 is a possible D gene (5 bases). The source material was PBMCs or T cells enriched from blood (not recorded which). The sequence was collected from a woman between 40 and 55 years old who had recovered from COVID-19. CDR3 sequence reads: CASSELIMRGLTEAFF. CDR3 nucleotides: TGTGCCAGCAGTGAATTGATAATGAGGGGACTCACTGAAGCTTTCTTT.